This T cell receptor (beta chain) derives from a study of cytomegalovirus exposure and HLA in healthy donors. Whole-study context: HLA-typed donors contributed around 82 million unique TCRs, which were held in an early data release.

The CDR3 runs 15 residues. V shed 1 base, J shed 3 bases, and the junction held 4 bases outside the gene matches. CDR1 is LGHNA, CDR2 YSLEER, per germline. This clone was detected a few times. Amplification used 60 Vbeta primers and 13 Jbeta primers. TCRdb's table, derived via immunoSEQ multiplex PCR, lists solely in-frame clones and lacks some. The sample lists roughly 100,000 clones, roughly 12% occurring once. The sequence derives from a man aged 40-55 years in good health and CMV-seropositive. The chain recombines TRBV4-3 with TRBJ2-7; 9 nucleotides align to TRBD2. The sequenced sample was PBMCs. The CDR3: CASSQGASGDYEQYF. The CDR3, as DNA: TGCGCCAGCAGCCAAGGGGCTAGCGGGGACTACGAGCAGTACTTC.